These 21 T cell receptor beta chains share one sample of origin, sequenced in a study of cytomegalovirus exposure and HLA in healthy donors. Here immunoSEQ multiplex PCR was the method, and the copy in TCRdb shows in-frame clones only, minus some. This sample has fewer than 400,000 clones, with about nine tenths found just once. Sequenced: PBMCs. These receptors came from a woman aged 18-30 years in good health and CMV-seronegative.

V gene TRBV19 combines with J gene TRBJ1-5; tentative D call: TRBD1 (5 bases). CDR1 and CDR2 from the germline V gene are LNHDA and SQIVND (reference sequence). The V end lost 6 bases, the J end lost 5 bases, and 20 bases lay between the germline ends. The CDR3 runs to 16 residues. The CDR3 nucleotides are TGTGCCAGTAGCGTAATTGGGGGGGATCTCTATCAGCCCCAGCATTTT. This translates into CASSVIGGDLYQPQHF.

The chain joins TRBV19 to TRBJ1-5; TRBD1 aligns across 7 bases. Unmatched junction bases numbered 5, after V lost 6 bases and J lost 3 bases. CDR3 length: 14 amino acids. Looked up from germline, CDR1 is LNHDA and CDR2 is SQIVND (reference sequence). CDR3 DNA: TGTGCCAGTAGGACAGGGATCCTCAATCAGCCCCAGCATTTT. Protein: CASRTGILNQPQHF.

The chain recombines TRBV18 with TRBJ1-4, with unresolved D. Trimming removed 2 bases at V and 5 bases at J, with 12 bases between. CDR1 is KGHSH and CDR2 is LQKENI in the germline V gene. The CDR3 spans 15 residues. CDR3 sequence: CASSPNDIPNEKLFF. The CDR3 bases are TGTGCCAGCTCACCAAACGACATACCGAATGAAAAACTGTTTTTT.

V gene TRBV10-3 combines with J gene TRBJ2-7, with no clear D. The CDR3 is made up of 11 amino acids. Per germline, CDR1 ENHRY and CDR2 SYGVKD. V was pared by 0 bases and J by 7 bases, with 4 bases between. For the CDR3, the DNA is TGTGCCATCAGTGAGTCCAGGGAGCAGTACTTC. It specifies CAISESREQYF.

The V and J genes are TRBV7-8 and TRBJ2-7, with D maybe TRBD2 (6 bases). The V end lost 1 base, the J end lost 0 bases, and 7 bases lay between the germline ends. The CDR3 loop spans 14 amino acids. CDR1 is SGHVS and CDR2 is FQNEAQ in the germline V gene. CDR3 DNA: TGTGCCAGCAGCTTAGGTAGCGGCTCCTACGAGCAGTACTTC. Translation: CASSLGSGSYEQYF.

The V and J genes are TRBV25-1 and TRBJ2-2, with D perhaps matching TRBD1 (5 bases). This CDR3 comprises 14 residues. The V gene lost 7 bases and the J gene lost 2 bases, with 11 bases spanning the gap. The V gene's germline CDR1 is MGHDK and CDR2 SYGVNS. The CDR3 here is CASMGQGNTGELFF. CDR3 DNA sequence: TGTGCCAGCATGGGGCAGGGTAACACCGGGGAGCTGTTTTTT. The variable domain in full, with the rest retrieved from reference TRBV25-1 and TRBJ2-2, is EADIYQTPRYLVIGTGKKITLECSQTMGHDKMYWYQQDPGMELHLIHYSYGVNSTEKGDLSSESTVSRIRTEHFPLTLESARPSHTSQYLCASMGQGNTGELFFGEGSRLTVL.

The CDR3 protein is CASSDGSYGYTF. CDR3 DNA sequence: TGTGCCAGCAGTGACGGGAGTTATGGCTACACCTTC. This rearrangement joins TRBV6-4 to TRBJ1-2, with D hard to call. From germline, CDR1 is MRHNA and CDR2 SNTAGT. Deletions cut 2 bases from V and 5 bases from J, with 6 bases between. There are 12 residues in the CDR3.

This rearrangement joins TRBV9 to TRBJ2-2; 11 bases map to TRBD2. Germline lookup yields CDR1 SGDLS and CDR2 YYNGEE. V lost 4 bases and J lost 1; bases outside the gene matches: 6. The CDR3 extends over 17 amino acids. The CDR3 loop reads CASSPWTSGLNTGELFF. In DNA form, the CDR3 reads TGTGCCAGCAGCCCCTGGACTAGCGGGTTGAACACCGGGGAGCTGTTTTTT.

The chain employs TRBV2 and TRBJ2-6, with a weak D call TRBD1 (5 bases). Germline-derived CDR1 and CDR2 are SNHLY and FYNNEI. With 9 bases removed from V and 1 base from J, the gap between germline ends came to 16 bases. The CDR3 is made up of 16 amino acids. CDR3 sequence: CARGPWITSGANVLTF. The CDR3 DNA reads as TGTGCCAGGGGGCCCTGGATCACATCTGGGGCCAACGTCCTGACTTTC.

The genes are TRBV28 and TRBJ2-1; 8 bases align to TRBD1. V lost 5 bases, J lost 7 bases, and 4 bases stayed unmatched. The CDR3 totals 13 residues. Germline V gene lookup returns CDR1 MDHEN and CDR2 SYDVKM. CDR3 nucleotides: TGTGCCAGCAGTCCTCGACAGGGGAATGAGCAGTTCTTC. It encodes CASSPRQGNEQFF.

This clone appeared once. The V gene is TRBV28, the J gene TRBJ2-7; the match to TRBD2 covers 13 bases. The CDR3 contains 18 residues. Per germline, CDR1 MDHEN and CDR2 SYDVKM. V dropped 3 bases and J dropped 2; count of bases not matched to a gene: 10. CDR3 sequence: CASSFHGLAGEGPYEQYF. Here the CDR3 DNA reads TGTGCCAGCAGTTTCCACGGACTAGCGGGAGAGGGGCCCTACGAGCAGTACTTC.

The chain uses TRBV28 and TRBJ2-1, with TRBD2 matching over 8 bases. This CDR3 contains 16 residues. CDR1 MDHEN and CDR2 SYDVKM come from the germline V gene. Trimming took 5 bases from V and 0 from J; bases not matched to a gene: 6. CDR3 sequence (DNA): TGTGCCAGCAGTGAAACGACTAGCGCCTCCTACAATGAGCAGTTCTTC. This encodes CASSETTSASYNEQFF.

J is TRBJ2-7 and V is TRBV7-9; 7 nucleotides line up with TRBD2. The junction had 8 bases not matched to a gene; V was cut back by 5 bases and J by 1 base. Germline assignment: CDR1 SEHNR and CDR2 FQNEAQ (reference sequence). The CDR3 covers 15 residues. The CDR3 loop is CASSPFGGFSYEQYF. The CDR3 DNA reads as TGTGCCAGCAGCCCCTTCGGGGGGTTTTCCTACGAGCAGTACTTC.

This chain links TRBV9 with TRBJ1-3; no clear D. CDR1 and CDR2 from the germline V gene are SGDLS and YYNGEE. V shed 3 bases and J shed 4 bases, with 5 bases lying between them. This CDR3 comprises 12 residues. The CDR3 spells CASSDLGNTIYF. CDR3 in DNA: TGTGCCAGCAGCGATCTCGGAAACACCATATATTTT.

V usage is TRBV7-2 and J usage is TRBJ2-7; the match to TRBD2 covers 16 bases. The CDR3 is 21 residues long. V lost 0 bases, J lost 2 bases, and 13 bases stayed unmatched. Germline V gene data show CDR1 as SGHTA and CDR2 as FQGNSA. CDR3 amino acids: CASSLAVGHPGLAGGPYEQYF. The DNA of the CDR3 is TGTGCCAGCAGCTTAGCCGTGGGTCACCCGGGACTAGCGGGAGGGCCCTACGAGCAGTACTTC.

The rearrangement uses TRBV27 and TRBJ2-1; D is possibly TRBD1 (5 bases). The CDR3 length is 13 residues. Germline values: CDR1 MNHEY, CDR2 SMNVEV (reference sequence). The V and J ends lost 2 bases and 8 bases respectively, with 10 bases between them. CDR3 nucleotide sequence: TGTGCCAGCAGTTTACAGGGTCTTGATGAGCAGTTCTTC. Residues: CASSLQGLDEQFF.

The V and J genes are TRBV5-6 and TRBJ2-2; D unresolved. This CDR3 is 15 amino acids long. V gave up 2 bases and J gave up 3 bases, with 11 bases separating them. Germline assignment: CDR1 SGHDT and CDR2 YYEEEE. The CDR3 sequence is CASSLSGRDTGELFF. CDR3 bases: TGTGCCAGCAGCTTATCCGGTCGCGACACCGGGGAGCTGTTTTTT.

The CDR3 reads CASSPAAWTQLGDEQYF. The DNA for the CDR3 is TGCGCCAGCAGTCCAGCAGCTTGGACACAATTAGGGGACGAGCAGTACTTC. The V gene is TRBV5-1, the J gene TRBJ2-7, with D perhaps matching TRBD1 (5 bases). The CDR3 runs 17 residues. V lost 5 bases and J lost 5, with 26 bases in between. The V gene's germline CDR1 is SGHRS and CDR2 YFSETQ.

This clone was observed once. V gene TRBV2 combines with J gene TRBJ2-4, with D uncertain. The CDR3 has 14 residues. V lost 7 bases and J 7 bases, leaving 17 bases between the germline ends. Looked up from germline, CDR1 is SNHLY and CDR2 is FYNNEI. The CDR3 reads CASTPAAGANIQYF. In nucleotides, the CDR3 is TGTGCCAGCACCCCCGCGGCCGGCGCGAACATTCAGTACTTC.

The rearrangement uses TRBV9 and TRBJ2-1; 9 bases are shared with TRBD2. Unmatched junction bases numbered 8, after V lost 3 bases and J lost 7 bases. The germline V gene encodes CDR1 SGDLS and CDR2 YYNGEE. The CDR3 is 15 amino acids. Here the CDR3 reads CASSGLAGDINEQFF. The CDR3 DNA follows: TGTGCCAGCAGCGGCTTAGCGGGAGACATAAATGAGCAGTTCTTC.

This chain links TRBV6-5 with TRBJ2-7; 7 nucleotides agree with TRBD1. CDR1 and CDR2 (germline): MNHEY, SVGAGI. The CDR3 totals 13 residues. V shed 6 bases and J 1 base; nucleotides not matched to a gene: 3. CDR3: CASRMGQSYEQYF. The DNA of the CDR3 is TGTGCCAGCAGAATGGGACAGTCCTACGAGCAGTACTTC.